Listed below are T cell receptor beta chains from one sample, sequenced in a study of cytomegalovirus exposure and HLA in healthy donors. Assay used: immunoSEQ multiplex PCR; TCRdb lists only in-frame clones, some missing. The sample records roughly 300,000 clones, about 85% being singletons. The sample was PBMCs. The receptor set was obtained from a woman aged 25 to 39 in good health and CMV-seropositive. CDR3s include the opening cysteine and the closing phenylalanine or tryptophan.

cdr3_aa: CASTDREPNYGYTF
j_call: TRBJ1-2
v_call: TRBV19

cdr3_aa: CASSPGWGNTEAFF
j_call: TRBJ1-1
v_call: TRBV18

cdr3_aa: CAISLQGGQPQHF
j_call: TRBJ1-5
v_call: TRBV10-3

cdr3_aa: CASSQILAGTYEQYF
j_call: TRBJ2-7
v_call: TRBV4-1

cdr3_aa: CASSRAGEYNEQFF
j_call: TRBJ2-1
v_call: TRBV6-6

cdr3_aa: CASSRSYEQYF
j_call: TRBJ2-7
v_call: TRBV5-1

cdr3_aa: CASSLGSRGHTEAFF
j_call: TRBJ1-1
v_call: TRBV9

cdr3_aa: CASSQAGQDQPQHF
j_call: TRBJ1-5
v_call: TRBV14

cdr3_aa: CASNSLDRDSNQPQHF
j_call: TRBJ1-5
v_call: TRBV28

cdr3_aa: CAWTFGQLNTEAFF
j_call: TRBJ1-1
v_call: TRBV30

cdr3_aa: CASSDIQTGAGLRAQHF
j_call: TRBJ1-5
v_call: TRBV6-1

cdr3_aa: CASSIETGSAYEQYF
j_call: TRBJ2-7
v_call: TRBV19

cdr3_aa: CASSLLSGAGTEAFF
j_call: TRBJ1-1
v_call: TRBV27

cdr3_aa: CASSPLSSSGGEETQYF
j_call: TRBJ2-5
v_call: TRBV28

cdr3_aa: CASSSGRAEGHPQHF
j_call: TRBJ1-5
v_call: TRBV7-9

cdr3_aa: CASSEAEGQGRTEAFF
j_call: TRBJ1-1
v_call: TRBV6-1

cdr3_aa: CASSLGTGELNYGYTF
j_call: TRBJ1-2
v_call: TRBV5-1

cdr3_aa: CASTSLLAGAPPTLYEQYF
j_call: TRBJ2-7
v_call: TRBV21-1

cdr3_aa: CASRKTGGYQPQHF
j_call: TRBJ1-5
v_call: TRBV19

cdr3_aa: CASSQEREGFYGYTF
j_call: TRBJ1-2
v_call: TRBV4-1

cdr3_aa: CATSRVSGNPYEQYF
j_call: TRBJ2-7
v_call: TRBV15

cdr3_aa: CASMRETGELFF
j_call: TRBJ2-2
v_call: TRBV6-5

cdr3_aa: CASSSTGQTYEQYF
j_call: TRBJ2-7
v_call: TRBV28

cdr3_aa: CASKRPGSETQYF
j_call: TRBJ2-5
v_call: TRBV6-5

cdr3_aa: CASSLVDEQYF
j_call: TRBJ2-7
v_call: TRBV7-2

cdr3_aa: CASSEIWVSRGAGELFF
j_call: TRBJ2-2
v_call: TRBV2

cdr3_aa: CASTRGSGPYEQYF
j_call: TRBJ2-7
v_call: TRBV7-8

cdr3_aa: CASSGPWTEAFF
j_call: TRBJ1-1
v_call: TRBV25-1

cdr3_aa: CASSRTGDNEQFF
j_call: TRBJ2-1
v_call: TRBV6-4

cdr3_aa: CASSADRNQPQHF
j_call: TRBJ1-5
v_call: TRBV5-6

cdr3_aa: CASSGYYSDEQYF
j_call: TRBJ2-7
v_call: TRBV6-1

cdr3_aa: CASSLDGSYEQYF
j_call: TRBJ2-7
v_call: TRBV28

cdr3_aa: CASSFTGAPGYEQYF
j_call: TRBJ2-7
v_call: TRBV7-9

cdr3_aa: CASSPKTVLSGNTIYF
j_call: TRBJ1-3
v_call: TRBV7-6

cdr3_aa: CAWSVPRQGLPIAFF
j_call: TRBJ1-1
v_call: TRBV30

cdr3_aa: CASSDYQGSTEAFF
j_call: TRBJ1-1
v_call: TRBV7-3

cdr3_aa: CASSLNPTSPTGHF
j_call: TRBJ1-5
v_call: TRBV7-2

cdr3_aa: CASSTRLAGDPYNEQFF
j_call: TRBJ2-1
v_call: TRBV21-1

cdr3_aa: CASSLLPGGTYEQYF
j_call: TRBJ2-7
v_call: TRBV28

cdr3_aa: CASSTRLQGLAGAGEQYF
j_call: TRBJ2-7
v_call: TRBV5-1

cdr3_aa: CASSLAGTGFGNTIYF
j_call: TRBJ1-3
v_call: TRBV5-1